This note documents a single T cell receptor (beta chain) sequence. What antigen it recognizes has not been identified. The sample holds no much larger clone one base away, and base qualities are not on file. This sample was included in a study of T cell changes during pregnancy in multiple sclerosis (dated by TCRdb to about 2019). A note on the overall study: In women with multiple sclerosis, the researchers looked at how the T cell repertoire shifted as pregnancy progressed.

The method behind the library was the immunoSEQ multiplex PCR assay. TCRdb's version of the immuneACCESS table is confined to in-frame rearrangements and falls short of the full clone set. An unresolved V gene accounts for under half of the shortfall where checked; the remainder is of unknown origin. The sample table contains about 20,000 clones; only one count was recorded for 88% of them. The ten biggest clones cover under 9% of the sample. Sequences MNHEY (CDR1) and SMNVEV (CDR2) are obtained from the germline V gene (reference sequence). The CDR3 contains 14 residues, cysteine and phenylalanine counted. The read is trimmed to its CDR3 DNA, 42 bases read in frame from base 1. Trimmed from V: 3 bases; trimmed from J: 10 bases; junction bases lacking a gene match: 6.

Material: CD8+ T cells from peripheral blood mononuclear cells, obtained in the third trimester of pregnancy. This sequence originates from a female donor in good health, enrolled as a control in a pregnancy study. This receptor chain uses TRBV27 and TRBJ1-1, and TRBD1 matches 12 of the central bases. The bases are TGTGCCAGCAGTTTGGGGACAGGGGGCTGGGTAGCTTTCTTT. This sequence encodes CASSLGTGGWVAFF.